Listed here is a single T cell receptor (beta chain). Its antigen remains unknown. This entry comes from a study of shared clonotypes between healthy human individuals. Study observations and caveats: Rarefaction exposed incomplete sorted-subset sequencing despite large depth. Naive CD4 clonotype sharing across several donors was 4.5% to 6%. Unshared clonotypes carried lower generation probabilities than those common to all four donors.

V lost 1 base, J lost 3 bases, and 25 bases lay in between. The CDR3 contains 19 residues. Germline assignment: CDR1 LGHNA and CDR2 YSLEER. Each subset's genomic DNA was shared equally among a number of immunoSEQ plates. The method was immunoSEQ multiplex PCR; TCRdb's version includes in-frame clones alone and lacks a portion of them. The repertoire holds roughly 660,000 clones, with less than 95% as singletons. Sequencing was performed on memory CD8+ T cells from PBMCs. Regarding subset: CD45RO+ cells pooled with CCR7-negative TemRA cells. The sequence derives from a man aged 18-30 years in good health. Some clones in this sample may be carry-over from other donors' samples. J is TRBJ2-7 and V is TRBV4-3; D is uncertain. This CDR3 reads CASSQGRYDHLGPLYEQYF. The CDR3 region has the DNA TGCGCCAGCAGCCAAGGCCGGTACGACCACCTAGGGCCCCTCTACGAGCAGTACTTC.